Below are 23 T cell receptor beta chains sequenced from a single sample in a study of cytomegalovirus exposure and HLA in healthy donors. The PCR made use of 60 Vbeta and 13 Jbeta primers. The repertoire was sequenced with immunoSEQ multiplex PCR; TCRdb's copy has only in-frame clones and lacks some. The table records approximately 170,000 clones, around 74% of them present only once. Sequences were obtained from PBMCs. These receptor sequences come from a female donor in good health and CMV-seronegative.

The chain links TRBV19 to TRBJ2-7; 7 nucleotides align to TRBD1. Germline CDR1 LNHDA, CDR2 SQIVND (reference sequence). The length of the CDR3 is 13 residues. The V segment lost 10 bases and the J segment 2 bases; nucleotides outside the gene matches: 8. In DNA, the CDR3 is TGTGCCACCCGATCGGACAGGCCCTACGAGCAGTACTTC. Its protein is CATRSDRPYEQYF.

This CDR3 is CASSLRILSYNEQFF. The CDR3 DNA sequence: TGCGCCAGCAGCCTTCGTATTTTGTCCTACAATGAGCAGTTCTTC. V gene TRBV4-3 combines with J gene TRBJ2-1; D is unclear. Trimming stripped 4 bases from V and 1 base from J, with 11 bases between. Germline-derived CDR1 and CDR2 are LGHNA and YSLEER. The CDR3 runs 15 residues.

V is TRBV28 and J is TRBJ1-2, with 7 bases matching TRBD1. V shed 4 bases and J 4 bases; nucleotides not matched to a gene: 6. The CDR3 totals 14 residues. Looked up from germline, CDR1 is MDHEN and CDR2 is SYDVKM. CDR3 nucleotide sequence: TGTGCCAGCAGTTCAACGGGGGACAGCTATGGCTACACCTTC. It codes for CASSSTGDSYGYTF.

The chain recombines TRBV5-1 with TRBJ2-7; TRBD1 agrees at 10 bases. V trimming: 4 bases; J trimming: 3 bases; junction bases outside the gene matches: 16. The CDR3 has 18 residues. Germline V gene data show CDR1 as SGHRS and CDR2 as YFSETQ. The CDR3 here is CASSLGDRGPESSYEQYF. Here the CDR3 DNA reads TGCGCCAGCAGCCTCGGGGACAGGGGTCCGGAGTCAAGCTACGAGCAGTACTTC.

V gene TRBV5-1 combines with J gene TRBJ1-1; TRBD1 aligns across 7 bases. Germline V CDR1 and CDR2: SGHRS, YFSETQ. After removal of 1 base from V and 3 bases from J, the junction contained 3 bases not matched to a gene. The CDR3 has 14 residues. This CDR3 is CASSLRTGDTEAFF. As DNA, the CDR3 is TGCGCCAGCAGCTTGAGGACAGGCGACACTGAAGCTTTCTTT. The full variable domain, in which reference TRBV5-1 and TRBJ1-1 provide the parts outside the CDR3, is KAGVTQTPRYLIKTRGQQVTLSCSPISGHRSVSWYQQTPGQGLQFLFEYFSETQRNKGNFPGRFSGRQFSNSRSEMNVSTLELGDSALYLCASSLRTGDTEAFFGQGTRLTVV.

The chain joins TRBV28 to TRBJ2-2, with D unclear. The CDR3 loop spans 12 amino acids. Germline V gene data show CDR1 as MDHEN and CDR2 as SYDVKM. The V and J ends lost 7 bases and 6 bases respectively, with 9 bases between them. The DNA for the CDR3 is TGTGCCAGCATCACATCCCCCGGGGAGCTGTTTTTT. Protein: CASITSPGELFF.

The CDR3 spells CASSEVNRGSDGYTF. The CDR3 nucleotides are TGCGCCAGCAGTGAGGTAAACAGGGGTTCGGATGGCTACACCTTC. This chain joins TRBV10-2 and TRBJ1-2; the match to TRBD1 covers 7 bases. This CDR3 is built from 15 residues. Germline CDR1 reads WSHSY; CDR2 reads SAAADI. Trimming removed 2 bases from V and 6 bases from J; junction bases left unmatched: 9.

The chain combines TRBV5-4 with TRBJ2-7; the match to TRBD2 covers 7 bases. The CDR3 length is 15 residues. Germline lookup yields CDR1 SGHNT and CDR2 YYREEE (reference sequence). Trimming cost V 2 bases and J 1 base; bases outside gene matches: 6. The CDR3 protein is CASSFGLGHSYEQYF. In DNA, the CDR3 is TGTGCCAGCAGCTTCGGACTAGGCCATTCCTACGAGCAGTACTTC. Complete variable domain (other parts from reference TRBV5-4 and TRBJ2-7): ETGVTQSPTHLIKTRGQQVTLRCSSQSGHNTVSWYQQALGQGPQFIFQYYREEENGRGNFPPRFSGLQFPNYSSELNVNALELDDSALYLCASSFGLGHSYEQYFGPGTRLTVT.

This clone has just a few counts. This chain connects TRBV4-3 to TRBJ2-1; no clear D. The CDR3 totals 14 residues. V was trimmed by 3 bases and J by 7 bases, leaving 13 bases between them. Germline values: CDR1 LGHNA, CDR2 YSLEER. CDR3 DNA: TGCGCCAGCAGCCACTTGTACTATCTTAATGAGCAGTTCTTC. The encoded protein is CASSHLYYLNEQFF.

CDR3 loop: CASSLGGPQFF. For the CDR3, the DNA is TGTGCCAGCAGCTTAGGGGGCCCGCAGTTCTTC. The chain employs TRBV5-6 and TRBJ2-1; 7 bases fit TRBD1. Germline assignment: CDR1 SGHDT and CDR2 YYEEEE. V shed 2 bases, J shed 12 bases, and the junction held 2 bases outside the gene matches. CDR3 size: 11 residues.

This clone was observed a few times. The chain carries TRBV6-5 and TRBJ1-2; D uncertain. The V gene's germline CDR1 is MNHEY and CDR2 SVGAGI. This CDR3 region has 15 residues. Trimming took off 6 bases at V and 0 bases at J, with 14 bases between the two ends. This CDR3 is CASSLAFDTNYGYTF. For the CDR3, the DNA is TGTGCCAGCAGCCTAGCGTTTGACACTAACTATGGCTACACCTTC.

This clone was detected only a few times. The chain combines TRBV6-5 with TRBJ1-2, with TRBD1 as a possible D gene (6 bases). Germline loops: CDR1 MNHEY, CDR2 SVGAGI. The V end lost 2 bases, the J end lost 2 bases, and 12 bases lay between the germline ends. The CDR3 spans 15 residues. The CDR3 coding sequence is TGTGCCAGCAGTTACCGCGGACAGCAGAACTATGGCTACACCTTC. Protein: CASSYRGQQNYGYTF.

This clone occurred once. The J gene is TRBJ1-5, the V gene TRBV28, with a weak D call TRBD1 (6 bases). The V and J ends lost 6 bases and 7 bases respectively, with 19 bases between them. The CDR3 loop spans 15 amino acids. Germline loops: CDR1 MDHEN, CDR2 SYDVKM. CDR3 residues: CASRLTGLGWQPQHF. The DNA of the CDR3 is TGTGCCAGCAGACTGACAGGTCTAGGTTGGCAGCCCCAGCATTTT. Variable domain in full (rest from reference TRBV28 and TRBJ1-5): DVKVTQSSRYLVKRTGEKVFLECVQDMDHENMFWYRQDPGLGLRLIYFSYDVKMKEKGDIPEGYSVSREKKERFSLILESASTNQTSMYLCASRLTGLGWQPQHFGDGTRLSIL.

About this clone: Other DNA sequences of this sample code for an identical CDR3. This rearrangement joins TRBV5-1 to TRBJ1-1; TRBD1 might be the D (5 bases). The CDR3 spans 14 residues. The germline CDR1 and CDR2 sequences are SGHRS and YFSETQ. V was shortened by 0 bases and J by 1 base, with 7 bases between the two germline ends. The CDR3 spells CASSLAGGNTEAFF. In DNA, the CDR3 is TGCGCCAGCAGCTTGGCGGGGGGGAACACTGAAGCTTTCTTT. Using reference TRBV5-1 and TRBJ1-1 for the parts outside the CDR3, the full variable domain is KAGVTQTPRYLIKTRGQQVTLSCSPISGHRSVSWYQQTPGQGLQFLFEYFSETQRNKGNFPGRFSGRQFSNSRSEMNVSTLELGDSALYLCASSLAGGNTEAFFGQGTRLTVV.

The chain combines TRBV4-2 with TRBJ1-1, with TRBD1 identical over 8 bases. Trimming cost V 1 base and J 4 bases; bases outside gene matches: 8. Germline CDR1 is LGHNA and CDR2 is YNFKEQ. There are 16 residues in the CDR3. The CDR3 protein is CASSQVSYTGGTEAFF. CDR3 nucleotide sequence: TGTGCCAGCAGCCAAGTATCGTATACAGGGGGCACTGAAGCTTTCTTT.

The CDR3 coding sequence is TGTGCCAGCAGCTTAGAAGGGGGAATCGTCCCTAATTCACCCCTCCACTTT. Its translation: CASSLEGGIVPNSPLHF. The chain employs TRBV7-8 and TRBJ1-6, with D perhaps matching TRBD1 (6 bases). With 1 base removed from V and 6 bases from J, the gap between germline ends came to 16 bases. This CDR3 comprises 17 residues. In germline, CDR1 is SGHVS, CDR2 FQNEAQ. The full variable domain, completed using reference TRBV7-8 and TRBJ1-6, is GAGVSQSPRYKVAKRGQDVALRCDPISGHVSLFWYQQALGQGPEFLTYFQNEAQLDKSGLPSDRFFAERPEGSVSTLKIQRTQQEDSAVYLCASSLEGGIVPNSPLHFGNGTRLTVT.

This clone was observed a single time. The rearrangement joins TRBV19 to TRBJ2-7; TRBD1 is a possible D gene (6 bases). Germline loops: CDR1 LNHDA, CDR2 SQIVND (reference sequence). The CDR3 contains 15 residues. The ends were cut back, 3 bases at V and 0 bases at J, with 12 bases in the middle. CDR3: CASSMGTMTSYEQYF. As DNA, the CDR3 is TGTGCCAGTAGTATGGGGACAATGACCTCCTACGAGCAGTACTTC.

The chain joins TRBV19 to TRBJ2-7; 9 nucleotides match TRBD2. V was clipped by 10 bases and J by 0 bases; unmatched bases: 10. The germline gives CDR1 LNHDA, CDR2 SQIVND (reference sequence). CDR3 size: 15 residues. This chain's CDR3 is CATRGSGGPSYEQYF. The CDR3 nucleotides read TGTGCCACCCGGGGTAGCGGGGGACCCTCCTACGAGCAGTACTTC.

The chain has TRBV14 and TRBJ2-3; 9 bases line up with TRBD2. CDR1 and CDR2 (germline): SGHDN, FVKESK. With 1 base clipped from V and 2 bases from J, the junction kept 7 bases outside the gene matches. CDR3 length equals 17 residues. This chain's CDR3 is CASSQVGGLALTDTQYF. DNA of the CDR3: TGTGCCAGCAGCCAAGTGGGGGGACTAGCCCTCACAGATACGCAGTATTTT.

The chain combines TRBV7-3 with TRBJ2-2, with 13 bases identical to TRBD2. The CDR3 sequence is 17 residues long. The junction had 4 bases not matched to a gene; V was cut back by 4 bases and J by 2 bases. The germline gives CDR1 SGHTA, CDR2 FQGTGA. The CDR3 reads CASSSRTSGGNTGELFF. CDR3 sequence (DNA): TGTGCCAGCAGCTCAAGGACTAGCGGGGGAAACACCGGGGAGCTGTTTTTT.

V usage is TRBV5-1 and J usage is TRBJ1-2, with a weak D call TRBD1 (6 bases). The germline CDR1 and CDR2 sequences are SGHRS and YFSETQ. Trimming shortened V by 4 bases and J by 5 bases, and 15 bases separated the two germline ends. The CDR3 covers 14 residues. The CDR3 DNA reads as TGCGCCAGCAGCCCCGACAGGACTTTGTATGGCTACACCTTC. Protein product: CASSPDRTLYGYTF.

The V gene is TRBV9, the J gene TRBJ2-2, with 12 bases matching TRBD2. Germline values: CDR1 SGDLS, CDR2 YYNGEE. Losses at the gene ends were 4 bases for V and 0 bases for J; bases not matched to a gene: 7. The CDR3 covers 18 residues. The CDR3 coding sequence is TGTGCCAGCAGCCCGGGACTAGCGGGCCTTTCGAACACCGGGGAGCTGTTTTTT. Translation gives CASSPGLAGLSNTGELFF.

V usage is TRBV18 and J usage is TRBJ1-2; possibly TRBD1 for D (5 bases). The CDR3 covers 14 residues. Germline V gene lookup returns CDR1 KGHSH and CDR2 LQKENI. Trimming removed 3 bases at V and 3 bases at J, with 11 bases between. CDR3: CASSPGGDHYGYTF. In nucleotides, the CDR3 is TGTGCCAGCTCACCGGGAGGGGATCACTATGGCTACACCTTC.